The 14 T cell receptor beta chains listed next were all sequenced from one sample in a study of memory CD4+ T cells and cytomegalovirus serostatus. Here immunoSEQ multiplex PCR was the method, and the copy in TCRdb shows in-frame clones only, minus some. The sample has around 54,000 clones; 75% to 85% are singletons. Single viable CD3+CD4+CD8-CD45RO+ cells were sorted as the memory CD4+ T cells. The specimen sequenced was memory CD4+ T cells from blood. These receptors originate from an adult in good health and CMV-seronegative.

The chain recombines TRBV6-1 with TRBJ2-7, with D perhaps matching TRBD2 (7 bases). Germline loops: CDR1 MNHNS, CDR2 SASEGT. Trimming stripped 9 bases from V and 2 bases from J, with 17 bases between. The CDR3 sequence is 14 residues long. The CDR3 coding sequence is TGTGCCAGTCTGCGCGGGGGCGGACCCTACGAGCAGTACTTC. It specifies CASLRGGGPYEQYF.

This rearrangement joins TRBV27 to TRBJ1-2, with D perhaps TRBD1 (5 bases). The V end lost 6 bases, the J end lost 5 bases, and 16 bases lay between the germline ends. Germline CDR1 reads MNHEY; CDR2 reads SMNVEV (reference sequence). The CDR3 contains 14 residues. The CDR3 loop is CASRPQTDSYGYTF. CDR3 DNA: TGTGCCAGCAGGCCTCAGACAGATTCTTATGGCTACACCTTC.

CDR3 bases: TGTGCCAGTACAGGGGGCAACCACAATGAGCAGTTCTTC. Its protein product is CASTGGNHNEQFF. The chain combines TRBV19 with TRBJ2-1, with 8 bases matching TRBD1. The CDR3 covers 13 residues. Per germline, CDR1 LNHDA and CDR2 SQIVND (reference sequence). V lost 7 bases to trimming and J lost 5 bases; unmatched junction nucleotides: 4.

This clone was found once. The CDR3: CASHGVGETQYF. The CDR3 nucleotides are TGTGCCTCCCACGGAGTCGGGGAGACCCAGTACTTC. The chain joins TRBV10-3 to TRBJ2-5; the D is unclear. This CDR3 is built from 12 residues. Deletions cut 11 bases from V and 5 bases from J, with 15 bases between. Germline CDR1 ENHRY, CDR2 SYGVKD.

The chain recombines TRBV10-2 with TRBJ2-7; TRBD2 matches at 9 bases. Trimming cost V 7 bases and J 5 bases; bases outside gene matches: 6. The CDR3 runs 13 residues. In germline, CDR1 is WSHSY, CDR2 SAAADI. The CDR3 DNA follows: TGCGCCAGCATAGCGGGAGTAACCAACGAGCAGTACTTC. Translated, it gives CASIAGVTNEQYF.

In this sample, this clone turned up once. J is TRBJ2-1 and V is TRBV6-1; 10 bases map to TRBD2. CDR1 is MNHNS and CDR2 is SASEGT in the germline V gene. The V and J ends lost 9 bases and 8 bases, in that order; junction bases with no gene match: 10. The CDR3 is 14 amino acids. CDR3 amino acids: CASSAGGPSDEQFF. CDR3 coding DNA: TGTGCCAGTTCAGCGGGAGGGCCCTCGGATGAGCAGTTCTTC.

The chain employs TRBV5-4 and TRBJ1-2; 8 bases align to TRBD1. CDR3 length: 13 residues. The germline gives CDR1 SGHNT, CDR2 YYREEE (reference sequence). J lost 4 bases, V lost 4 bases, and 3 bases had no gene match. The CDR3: CASSAGQGYGYTF. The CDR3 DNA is TGTGCCAGCAGCGCTGGACAGGGCTATGGCTACACCTTC.

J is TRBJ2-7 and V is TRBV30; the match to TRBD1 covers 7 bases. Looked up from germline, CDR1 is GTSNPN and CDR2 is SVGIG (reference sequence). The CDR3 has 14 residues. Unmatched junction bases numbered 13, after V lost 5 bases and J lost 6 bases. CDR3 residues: CAWARGQVLPEQYF. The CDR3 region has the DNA TGTGCCTGGGCCCGAGGACAGGTACTGCCCGAGCAGTACTTC.

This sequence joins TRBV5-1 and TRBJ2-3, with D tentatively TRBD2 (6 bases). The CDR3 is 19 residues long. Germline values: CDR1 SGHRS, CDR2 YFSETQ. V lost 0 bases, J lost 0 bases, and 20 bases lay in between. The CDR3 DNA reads TGCGCCAGCAGCTTGGCAAGGGCTAGCGCCACCCTTAGCACAGATACGCAGTATTTT. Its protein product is CASSLARASATLSTDTQYF.

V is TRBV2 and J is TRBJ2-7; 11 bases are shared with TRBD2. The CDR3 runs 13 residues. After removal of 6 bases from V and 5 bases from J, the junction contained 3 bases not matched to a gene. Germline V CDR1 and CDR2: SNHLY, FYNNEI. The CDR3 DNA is TGTGCCAGCAGGGTAGCGGGAGGGCACGAGCAGTACTTC. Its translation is CASRVAGGHEQYF.

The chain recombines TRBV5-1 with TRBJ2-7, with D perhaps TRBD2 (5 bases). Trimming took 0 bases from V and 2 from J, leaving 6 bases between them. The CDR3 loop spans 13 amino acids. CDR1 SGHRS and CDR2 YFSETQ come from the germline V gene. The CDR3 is CASSLERTYEQYF. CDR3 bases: TGCGCCAGCAGCTTGGAGCGGACCTACGAGCAGTACTTC.

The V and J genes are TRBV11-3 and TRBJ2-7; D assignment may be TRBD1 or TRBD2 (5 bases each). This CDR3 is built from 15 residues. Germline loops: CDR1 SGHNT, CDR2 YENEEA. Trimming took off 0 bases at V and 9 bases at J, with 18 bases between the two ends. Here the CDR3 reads CASSLDGRDGTTQYF. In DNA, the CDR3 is TGTGCCAGCAGCTTAGACGGAAGGGACGGCACCACGCAGTACTTC.

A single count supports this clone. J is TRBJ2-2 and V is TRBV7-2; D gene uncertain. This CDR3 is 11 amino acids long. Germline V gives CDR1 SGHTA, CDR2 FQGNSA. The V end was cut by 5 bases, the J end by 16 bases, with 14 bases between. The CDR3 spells CASSPSEYPFF. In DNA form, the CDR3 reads TGTGCCAGCAGCCCCAGTGAATATCCGTTTTTT.

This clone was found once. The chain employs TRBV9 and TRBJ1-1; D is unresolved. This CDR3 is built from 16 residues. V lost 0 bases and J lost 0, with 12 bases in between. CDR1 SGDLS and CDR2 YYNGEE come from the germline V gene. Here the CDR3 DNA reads TGTGCCAGCAGCGTAGGGCCGGGCGCTATGAACACTGAAGCTTTCTTT. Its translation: CASSVGPGAMNTEAFF.